The rows below give T cell receptor beta chains drawn from one sample of a study of cytomegalovirus exposure and HLA in healthy donors. Only in-frame clones appear in the TCRdb table, and some are missing; sequencing was by immunoSEQ multiplex PCR. The sample has a few hundred thousand clones, more than 80% seen once; the top ten hold roughly 3.1%. Sequenced sample: PBMCs. The receptors were gathered from a man younger than 40 in good health and CMV-seronegative. The CDR3 runs from the conserved cysteine through the conserved F or W. The order of the fields is clone size, V gene, D gene, J gene, CDR3 DNA, CDR3 protein. The D gene is left open where the match is weak. For some rows the clone size is stated as once, few or many, or as a class when expanded; others skip it.

clone_size: NA; v_call: TRBV7-3; d_call: TRBD2; j_call: TRBJ2-1; cdr3_nt: TGTGCCAGCAGTCCGGGGGGGCCGCGATCTGGGTTCGAGCAGTTCTTC; cdr3_aa: CASSPGGPRSGFEQFF
clone_size: few; v_call: TRBV7-2; d_call: TRBD2; j_call: TRBJ2-5; cdr3_nt: TGTGCCAGCAGCTCGCTAGCGGGGGGGCCCAAGACCCAGTACTTC; cdr3_aa: CASSSLAGGPKTQYF
clone_size: NA; v_call: TRBV28; d_call: NA; j_call: TRBJ1-5; cdr3_nt: TGTGCCAGCAGTTTGACATTTTCGACAGGCAATCAGCCCCAGCATTTT; cdr3_aa: CASSLTFSTGNQPQHF
clone_size: NA; v_call: TRBV6-1; d_call: NA; j_call: TRBJ1-1; cdr3_nt: TGTGCCAGCAGATTCGATGTAGGGGGGAACACTGAAGCTTTCTTT; cdr3_aa: CASRFDVGGNTEAFF
clone_size: NA; v_call: TRBV6-1; d_call: NA; j_call: TRBJ1-5; cdr3_nt: TGTGCCAGCAGTTCCCTGACAGATAGCAATCAGCCCCAGCATTTT; cdr3_aa: CASSSLTDSNQPQHF
clone_size: NA; v_call: TRBV5-1; d_call: TRBD1; j_call: TRBJ1-1; cdr3_nt: TGCGCCAGCAGCGGTACAGGGGGCAGGAACACTGAAGCTTTCTTT; cdr3_aa: CASSGTGGRNTEAFF
clone_size: NA; v_call: TRBV18; d_call: TRBD2; j_call: TRBJ2-1; cdr3_nt: TGTGCCAGCTCACTAGCGGGGGGGCCTGGTGAGCAGTTCTTC; cdr3_aa: CASSLAGGPGEQFF
clone_size: few; v_call: TRBV7-2; d_call: NA; j_call: TRBJ1-6; cdr3_nt: TGTGCCAGCAGCTTACAGCCTGCAGGGGCTGCGAATTCACCCCTCCACTTT; cdr3_aa: CASSLQPAGAANSPLHF
clone_size: NA; v_call: TRBV27; d_call: TRBD2; j_call: TRBJ2-2; cdr3_nt: TGTGCCAGCAGTTTTTCTGGTTCATATGGGGGGGTTGGGACCGGGGAGCTGTTTTTT; cdr3_aa: CASSFSGSYGGVGTGELFF
clone_size: NA; v_call: TRBV27; d_call: NA; j_call: TRBJ1-5; cdr3_nt: TGTGCCAGCAGGTCGAGCAATCAGCCCCAGCATTTT; cdr3_aa: CASRSSNQPQHF
clone_size: few; v_call: TRBV6-5; d_call: NA; j_call: TRBJ1-1; cdr3_nt: TGTGCCAGCCGATGGACAGTCAACACTGAAGCTTTCTTT; cdr3_aa: CASRWTVNTEAFF
clone_size: NA; v_call: TRBV6-1; d_call: TRBD2; j_call: TRBJ2-1; cdr3_nt: TGTGCCAGCATCGCCGGGACTAGCGGGGGGAATGAGCAGTTCTTC; cdr3_aa: CASIAGTSGGNEQFF
clone_size: NA; v_call: TRBV28; d_call: NA; j_call: TRBJ1-1; cdr3_nt: TGTGCCAGCAGTTTATTGGGGAGACGGACGACTGAAGCTTTCTTT; cdr3_aa: CASSLLGRRTTEAFF
clone_size: NA; v_call: TRBV2; d_call: TRBD1; j_call: TRBJ1-4; cdr3_nt: TGTGCCAGCAGTACACAGGGGTGGGAAAAACTGTTTTTT; cdr3_aa: CASSTQGWEKLFF
clone_size: NA; v_call: TRBV6-5; d_call: TRBD2; j_call: TRBJ2-5; cdr3_nt: TGTGCCAGCAGTATTGGACTAGCGGGGGTAGAGACCCAGTACTTC; cdr3_aa: CASSIGLAGVETQYF
clone_size: few; v_call: TRBV4-3; d_call: NA; j_call: TRBJ1-1; cdr3_nt: TGCGCCAGCAGCCAAGATCCCCTCCGGACAGTGAACACTGAAGCTTTCTTT; cdr3_aa: CASSQDPLRTVNTEAFF
clone_size: NA; v_call: TRBV5-1; d_call: TRBD2; j_call: TRBJ2-3; cdr3_nt: TGCGCCAGCAGCTTGGTCCCTAGCGGATACACTAGCACAGATACGCAGTATTTT; cdr3_aa: CASSLVPSGYTSTDTQYF
clone_size: NA; v_call: TRBV18; d_call: TRBD1; j_call: TRBJ2-1; cdr3_nt: TGTGCCAGCTCACCCGGGACAGGGGTCTACAATGAGCAGTTCTTC; cdr3_aa: CASSPGTGVYNEQFF
clone_size: NA; v_call: TRBV27; d_call: TRBD1; j_call: TRBJ1-1; cdr3_nt: TGTGCCAGCAGTTTACAGGGGGCAATTGGCACTGAAGCTTTCTTT; cdr3_aa: CASSLQGAIGTEAFF
clone_size: NA; v_call: TRBV7-9; d_call: NA; j_call: TRBJ1-4; cdr3_nt: TGTTCCAGCAGCTTAGTTGGGCCAACTAATGAAAAACTGTTTTTT; cdr3_aa: CSSSLVGPTNEKLFF
clone_size: NA; v_call: TRBV29-1; d_call: NA; j_call: TRBJ1-1; cdr3_nt: TGCAGCGTAGCCCTCAGGGCGGACACTGAAGCTTTCTTT; cdr3_aa: CSVALRADTEAFF
clone_size: NA; v_call: TRBV2; d_call: NA; j_call: TRBJ1-6; cdr3_nt: TGTGCCAGCCGAGCTCAAAATTCACCCCTCCACTTT; cdr3_aa: CASRAQNSPLHF
clone_size: once; v_call: TRBV4-2; d_call: NA; j_call: TRBJ2-1; cdr3_nt: TGTGCCAGCGGAGGTCCGGGAGACGGCAATGAGCAGTTCTTC; cdr3_aa: CASGGPGDGNEQFF
clone_size: NA; v_call: TRBV5-1; d_call: NA; j_call: TRBJ2-3; cdr3_nt: TGCGCCAGCAGCTTGGCCAGTATGCCAGATACGCAGTATTTT; cdr3_aa: CASSLASMPDTQYF
clone_size: few; v_call: TRBV19; d_call: TRBD1; j_call: TRBJ1-2; cdr3_nt: TGTGCCACCCAGGGACAGGGGGAAGCAGGGTATGGCTACACCTTC; cdr3_aa: CATQGQGEAGYGYTF
clone_size: NA; v_call: TRBV21-1; d_call: NA; j_call: TRBJ2-5; cdr3_nt: TGTGCCAGCAGCACTAAGCGGGGGGGCGGTCAAGAGACCCAGTACTTC; cdr3_aa: CASSTKRGGGQETQYF